The following is a T cell receptor (beta chain) sequence with its context. The antigen remains undetermined. This record belongs to a study of OX40 agonist ivuxolimab in advanced cancers. Findings of the study overall: Not determined was the antigen specificity of the expanded peripheral T cells.

This CDR3 contains 14 residues. Trimming took off 8 bases at V and 0 bases at J, with 12 bases between the two ends. From germline, CDR1 is MNHEY and CDR2 SMNVEV (reference sequence). TCRdb's table, derived via immunoSEQ multiplex PCR, lists solely in-frame clones and lacks some. The data contain tens of thousands of clones, 84% of them singletons. The gene calls are TRBV27 and TRBJ2-3; D tentatively reads TRBD1 or TRBD2 (5 bases each). The source of this sequence is an adult with an advanced solid tumor such as melanoma, head and neck, liver or kidney cancer. The sequencing here drew on CD4+ or CD8+ T cells sorted from blood, taken in a trial of the OX40 agonist ivuxolimab. The CDR3 here is CASRGLSSTDTQYF. CDR3 coding DNA: TGTGCCAGCCGGGGCCTATCTAGCACAGATACGCAGTATTTT.